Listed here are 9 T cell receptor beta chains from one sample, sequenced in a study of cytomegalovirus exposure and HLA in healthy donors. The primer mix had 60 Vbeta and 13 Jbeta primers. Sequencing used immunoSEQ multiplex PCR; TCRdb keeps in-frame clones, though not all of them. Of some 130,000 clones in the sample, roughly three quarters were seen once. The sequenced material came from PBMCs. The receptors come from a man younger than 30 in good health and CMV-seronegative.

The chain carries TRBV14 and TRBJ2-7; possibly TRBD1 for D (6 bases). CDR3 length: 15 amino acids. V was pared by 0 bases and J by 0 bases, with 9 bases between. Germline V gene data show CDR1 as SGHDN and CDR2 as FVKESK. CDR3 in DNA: TGTGCCAGCAGCCAAGATCGGGACACCTCCTACGAGCAGTACTTC. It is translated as CASSQDRDTSYEQYF.

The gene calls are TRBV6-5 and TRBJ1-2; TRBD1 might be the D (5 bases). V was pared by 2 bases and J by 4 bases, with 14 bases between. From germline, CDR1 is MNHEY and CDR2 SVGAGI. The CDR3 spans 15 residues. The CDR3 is CASSYVQGGGYGYTF. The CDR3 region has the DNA TGTGCCAGCAGTTACGTTCAGGGAGGTGGCTATGGCTACACCTTC.

As DNA, the CDR3 is TGCGCCAGCAGCCAAGGAAGCGGGACAGGGCCTTATGGCTACACCTTC. It is translated as CASSQGSGTGPYGYTF. The gene calls are TRBV4-3 and TRBJ1-2, with 9 positions matching TRBD1. Germline trimming cut 1 base from V and 5 bases from J; bases unmatched to any gene: 8. This CDR3 has 16 amino acids. Looked up from germline, CDR1 is LGHNA and CDR2 is YSLEER.

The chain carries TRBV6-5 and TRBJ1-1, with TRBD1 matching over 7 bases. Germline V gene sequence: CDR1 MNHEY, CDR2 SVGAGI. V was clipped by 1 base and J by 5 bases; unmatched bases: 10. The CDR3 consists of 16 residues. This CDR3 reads CASSYWNPGGGTEAFF. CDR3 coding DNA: TGTGCCAGCAGTTACTGGAACCCAGGGGGAGGAACTGAAGCTTTCTTT.

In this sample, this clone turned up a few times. CDR3 in DNA: TGTGCCAGCAGAAAAGACAGGTCATCCCATATGGAGCAGTTCTTC. It translates to CASRKDRSSHMEQFF. V and J are TRBV7-8 and TRBJ2-1, with D perhaps TRBD1 (6 bases). Germline V gene data show CDR1 as SGHVS and CDR2 as FQNEAQ. V was pared by 6 bases and J by 10 bases, with 22 bases between. The CDR3 is 15 amino acids.

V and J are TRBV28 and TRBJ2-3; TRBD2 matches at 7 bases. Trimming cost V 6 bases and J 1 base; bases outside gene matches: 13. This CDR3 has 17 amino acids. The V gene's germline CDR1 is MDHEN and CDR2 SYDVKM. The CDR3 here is CASSSRGLVGGTDTQYF. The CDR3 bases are TGTGCCAGCAGCTCCAGAGGACTAGTTGGCGGCACAGATACGCAGTATTTT.

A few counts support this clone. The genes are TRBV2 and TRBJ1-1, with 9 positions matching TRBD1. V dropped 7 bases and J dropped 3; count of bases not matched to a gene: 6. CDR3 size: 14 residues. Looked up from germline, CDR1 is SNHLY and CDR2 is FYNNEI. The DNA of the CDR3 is TGTGCCAGCAAGGGACAGGGCGGGTACACTGAAGCTTTCTTT. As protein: CASKGQGGYTEAFF.

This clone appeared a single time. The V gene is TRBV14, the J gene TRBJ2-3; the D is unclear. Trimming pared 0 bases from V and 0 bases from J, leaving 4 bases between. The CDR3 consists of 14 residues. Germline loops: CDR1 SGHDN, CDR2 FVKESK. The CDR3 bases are TGTGCCAGCAGCCAAGAGACTAGCACAGATACGCAGTATTTT. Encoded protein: CASSQETSTDTQYF.

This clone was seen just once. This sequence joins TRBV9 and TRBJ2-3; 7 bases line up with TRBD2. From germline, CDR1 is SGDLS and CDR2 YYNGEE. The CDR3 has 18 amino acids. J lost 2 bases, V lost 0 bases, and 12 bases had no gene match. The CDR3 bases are TGTGCCAGCAGCGTAGGGGGGGGTGGGTGGCGGGTCACAGATACGCAGTATTTT. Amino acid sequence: CASSVGGGGWRVTDTQYF. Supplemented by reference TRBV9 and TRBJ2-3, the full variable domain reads DSGVTQTPKHLITATGQRVTLRCSPRSGDLSVYWYQQSLDQGLQFLIQYYNGEERAKGNILERFSAQQFPDLHSELNLSSLELGDSALYFCASSVGGGGWRVTDTQYFGPGTRLTVL.